These 29 T cell receptor beta chains came from one sample sequenced in a study of shared clonotypes between healthy human individuals. Naive CD8 cells lacked CD45RO, underwent positive selection for CCR7 and left out terminally differentiated effector memory CD45RA+ cells. Produced via immunoSEQ multiplex PCR; TCRdb's table is partial and in-frame only. In the table there are around 550,000 clones, roughly 95% of which are singletons. What was sequenced was naive CD8+ T cells sorted from blood. These receptors were taken from a woman in her twenties or thirties in good health.

The rearrangement links TRBV10-3 to TRBJ2-1; D assignment may be TRBD1 or TRBD2 (5 bases each). V lost 0 bases and J 10 bases, leaving 7 bases between the germline ends. This CDR3 is built from 12 residues. The germline V gene encodes CDR1 ENHRY and CDR2 SYGVKD. The CDR3 nucleotides are TGTGCCATCAGTGAGTCGAGGGGCGAGCAGTTCTTC. This codes for CAISESRGEQFF.

This chain connects TRBV15 to TRBJ2-3; 10 bases are shared with TRBD1. J gave up 5 bases and V 4 bases, and 6 bases lay outside the gene matches. The CDR3 length is 15 residues. CDR1 and CDR2 from the germline V gene are LNHNV and YYDKDF (reference sequence). This CDR3 reads CATSMDRGRIDTQYF. The DNA of the CDR3 is TGTGCCACCAGCATGGACAGGGGGAGGATAGATACGCAGTATTTT.

This clone has a single count. The chain is built from TRBV9 and TRBJ2-5; perhaps D is TRBD1 or TRBD2 (5 bases each). The CDR3 totals 14 residues. The V end was cut by 3 bases, the J end by 5 bases, with 14 bases between. The germline V gene encodes CDR1 SGDLS and CDR2 YYNGEE. CDR3 region: CASSAPGSGETQYF. The CDR3 nucleotides read TGTGCCAGCAGCGCCCCAGGGTCGGGGGAGACCCAGTACTTC.

This clone was seen just once. The V and J genes are TRBV19 and TRBJ2-5; D gene unclear. The DNA end is a closer match to TRBJ2-7, so the J assignment may be wrong. This CDR3 spans 14 amino acids. Per germline, CDR1 LNHDA and CDR2 SQIVND (reference sequence). The CDR3, as DNA: TGTGCCAGTAGTTTCGGACCGCGCTCCTACGAGCAGTACTTC. It specifies CASSFGPRSYEQYF.

Here the CDR3 reads CASRPPSGRADTQYF. The DNA for the CDR3 is TGTGCCAGCAGACCGCCGAGCGGGAGGGCAGATACGCAGTATTTT. The chain recombines TRBV11-2 with TRBJ2-3, with 10 positions matching TRBD2. Germline CDR1 SGHAT, CDR2 FQNNGV. Trimming removed 6 bases from V and 4 bases from J; junction bases left unmatched: 7. The CDR3 is 15 residues long.

The chain links TRBV7-9 to TRBJ1-2, with no clear D. This CDR3 region has 15 residues. V lost 0 bases and J lost 6, with 14 bases in between. Per the germline V gene, CDR1 is SEHNR and CDR2 is FQNEAQ (reference sequence). The CDR3 loop reads CASSLAVRESHGYTF. The CDR3 bases are TGTGCCAGCAGCTTAGCCGTGAGGGAATCGCATGGCTACACCTTC.

The CDR3 DNA sequence: TGTGCCAGCAGTTCCGGGACAGGGCCTTCACCCCTCCACTTT. Translation: CASSSGTGPSPLHF. The J gene is TRBJ1-6, the V gene TRBV7-8; 9 nucleotides match TRBD1. This CDR3 region has 14 residues. J gave up 9 bases and V 6 bases, and 6 bases lay outside the gene matches. Germline V gene lookup returns CDR1 SGHVS and CDR2 FQNEAQ. Filled out from reference TRBV7-8 and TRBJ1-6, the complete variable domain reads GAGVSQSPRYKVAKRGQDVALRCDPISGHVSLFWYQQALGQGPEFLTYFQNEAQLDKSGLPSDRFFAERPEGSVSTLKIQRTQQEDSAVYLCASSSGTGPSPLHFGNGTRLTVT.

This clone was found once. V and J are TRBV9 and TRBJ2-1; 8 bases line up with TRBD2. Germline CDR1 reads SGDLS; CDR2 reads YYNGEE. Trimming removed 3 bases from V and 6 bases from J; junction bases left unmatched: 5. The CDR3 is 14 residues long. The CDR3 DNA is TGTGCCAGCAGCGGACGACTAGCGAGCAATGAGCAGTTCTTC. This encodes CASSGRLASNEQFF.

The chain is built from TRBV5-6 and TRBJ2-7, with D possibly being TRBD2 (6 bases). From germline, CDR1 is SGHDT and CDR2 YYEEEE. The CDR3 spans 14 residues. The V and J ends lost 4 bases and 5 bases respectively, with 16 bases between them. DNA for the CDR3: TGTGCCAGCAGCCCCTTCGGCGGGGCTGACGAGCAGTACTTC. It specifies CASSPFGGADEQYF.

V gene TRBV18 combines with J gene TRBJ2-7; D is ambiguous. This CDR3 region has 16 residues. Germline values: CDR1 KGHSH, CDR2 LQKENI. V shed 2 bases and J shed 6 bases, with 20 bases lying between them. The CDR3 loop reads CASSPSVGQSLAEQYF. CDR3 in DNA: TGTGCCAGCTCACCAAGTGTCGGGCAGTCTCTCGCCGAGCAGTACTTC.

The rearrangement joins TRBV27 to TRBJ2-2; D unresolved. This CDR3 comprises 14 residues. V was shortened by 3 bases and J by 4 bases, with 9 bases between the two germline ends. Germline V gene sequence: CDR1 MNHEY, CDR2 SMNVEV (reference sequence). CDR3 in amino acids: CASSLGDLTGELFF. Here the CDR3 DNA reads TGTGCCAGCAGTTTGGGTGATCTCACCGGGGAGCTGTTTTTT.

V gene TRBV21-1 combines with J gene TRBJ2-2; TRBD2, the D gene given by the table, was not confirmed from the DNA. TRBV21-1 is described as a pseudogene. This CDR3 comprises 16 residues. CDR3 nucleotide sequence: TGTGCCAGCAGCAAGGAGTGGCCCTCTTTTCCCGGGGAGCTGTTTTTT. Translation gives CASSKEWPSFPGELFF.

The chain is built from TRBV5-1 and TRBJ1-5, with D possibly TRBD1 on 5 matching bases. CDR1 and CDR2 from the germline V gene are SGHRS and YFSETQ. The CDR3 is 17 residues long. Trimming shortened V by 3 bases and J by 6 bases, and 22 bases separated the two germline ends. The CDR3 DNA reads TGCGCCAGCAGCTCATACGACAAGGGGTTCTTTGCTCAGCCCCAGCATTTT. As protein: CASSSYDKGFFAQPQHF.

The V call is TRBV29-1, the J call TRBJ1-1; D gene unclear. The CDR3 has 12 residues. V was cut by 6 bases and J by 4 bases, with 12 bases left in between. Germline CDR1 is SQVTM and CDR2 is ANQGSEA. CDR3 sequence: CSVERDATEAFF. The DNA for the CDR3 is TGCAGCGTCGAAAGGGATGCCACTGAAGCTTTCTTT.

The J gene is TRBJ1-5, the V gene TRBV5-6; no firm D call. The CDR3 spans 14 residues. Looked up from germline, CDR1 is SGHDT and CDR2 is YYEEEE. The ends were cut back, 1 base at V and 4 bases at J, with 9 bases in the middle. This chain's CDR3 is CASSLWASNQPQHF. CDR3 nucleotides: TGTGCCAGCAGCTTGTGGGCTTCGAATCAGCCCCAGCATTTT.

The count of this clone is one. The chain links TRBV7-9 to TRBJ2-5; no firm D call. V gave up 5 bases and J gave up 0 bases, with 7 bases separating them. This CDR3 spans 13 amino acids. Germline V gene lookup returns CDR1 SEHNR and CDR2 FQNEAQ (reference sequence). The CDR3 bases are TGTGCCAGCAGCGCTAGAGACCAAGAGACCCAGTACTTC. Translation gives CASSARDQETQYF.

V usage is TRBV25-1 and J usage is TRBJ1-3, with D hard to call. Germline lookup yields CDR1 MGHDK and CDR2 SYGVNS. The CDR3 has 13 amino acids. V was pared by 1 base and J by 4 bases, with 5 bases between. The CDR3 bases are TGTGCCAGCAGTGAATCGTGGGGAAACACCATATATTTT. Amino acids: CASSESWGNTIYF.

The chain joins TRBV5-8 to TRBJ1-1; D is ambiguous. CDR3 length: 11 residues. Germline V gene sequence: CDR1 SGHTS, CDR2 YDEGEE. V was clipped by 1 base and J by 7 bases, with 5 bases between them. In DNA form, the CDR3 reads TGTGCCAGCAGCTTGACCTTTGAAGCTTTCTTT. Protein: CASSLTFEAFF. The variable domain in full, completed from reference TRBV5-8 and TRBJ1-1, reads EAGVTQSPTHLIKTRGQQATLRCSPISGHTSVYWYQQALGLGLQFLLWYDEGEERNRGNFPPRFSGRQFPNYSSELNVNALELEDSALYLCASSLTFEAFFGQGTRLTVV.

This sequence joins TRBV7-9 and TRBJ2-7; 9 nucleotides match TRBD2. V shed 5 bases and J 2 bases; nucleotides not matched to a gene: 4. Looked up from germline, CDR1 is SEHNR and CDR2 is FQNEAQ (reference sequence). This CDR3 spans 14 amino acids. The CDR3 spells CASSPTSGPYEQYF. CDR3 bases: TGTGCCAGCAGCCCGACTAGCGGACCCTACGAGCAGTACTTC.

The V and J genes are TRBV7-9 and TRBJ2-5; possibly TRBD2 for D (6 bases). Germline V gene data show CDR1 as SEHNR and CDR2 as FQNEAQ (reference sequence). The germline V and J ends were trimmed by 5 bases and 11 bases, with 30 bases remaining between them. The CDR3 extends over 17 amino acids. CDR3 residues: CASSPAGPSKAYVEQYF. The CDR3 DNA reads as TGTGCCAGCAGCCCCGCGGGGCCCTCCAAAGCCTACGTGGAGCAGTACTTC.

The chain combines TRBV7-9 with TRBJ2-7; unclear D gene. V was clipped by 0 bases and J by 5 bases, with 5 bases between them. Germline V gene sequence: CDR1 SEHNR, CDR2 FQNEAQ (reference sequence). This CDR3 contains 12 residues. Here the CDR3 reads CASSLAVHEQYF. The CDR3, as DNA: TGTGCCAGCAGCTTAGCAGTACACGAGCAGTACTTC.

This chain uses TRBV27 with TRBJ1-1; a weak D match, TRBD1 (5 bases). Germline V gives CDR1 MNHEY, CDR2 SMNVEV (reference sequence). CDR3 length: 14 amino acids. V gave up 4 bases and J gave up 0 bases, with 9 bases separating them. DNA of the CDR3: TGTGCCAGCAGTTGGGACGCCTTGAACACTGAAGCTTTCTTT. Encoded protein: CASSWDALNTEAFF.

V usage is TRBV28 and J usage is TRBJ2-7; D not certain. The CDR3 is 11 amino acids. Per the germline V gene, CDR1 is MDHEN and CDR2 is SYDVKM. Trimming pared 1 base from V and 6 bases from J, leaving 4 bases between. The CDR3 protein is CASSLLAEQYF. The CDR3 coding sequence is TGTGCCAGCAGTTTATTGGCCGAGCAGTACTTC.

V usage is TRBV28 and J usage is TRBJ2-2; D gene uncertain. The CDR3 contains 14 residues. CDR1 is MDHEN and CDR2 is SYDVKM in the germline V gene. Trimming removed 6 bases from V and 3 bases from J, with 11 bases in between. The CDR3 nucleotides read TGTGCCAGCAGCTATCGACTCTACACCGGGGAGCTGTTTTTT. It codes for CASSYRLYTGELFF.

The V call is TRBV13, the J call TRBJ2-7; TRBD2 matches at 13 bases. Germline assignment: CDR1 PRHDT and CDR2 FYEKMQ (reference sequence). With 5 bases clipped from V and 9 bases from J, the junction kept 10 bases outside the gene matches. CDR3 length equals 15 residues. This CDR3 is CASSERLAGGVGQYF. The CDR3 DNA reads as TGTGCCAGCAGCGAGCGACTAGCGGGAGGAGTTGGGCAGTACTTC.

This clone was counted once. This rearrangement joins TRBV30 to TRBJ1-2; D unclear. V gave up 0 bases and J gave up 5 bases, with 16 bases separating them. CDR1 and CDR2 from the germline V gene are GTSNPN and SVGIG (reference sequence). The CDR3 consists of 15 residues. CDR3 loop: CAWSVGTPSEYGYTF. The CDR3 DNA reads as TGTGCCTGGAGTGTAGGCACACCCTCCGAATATGGCTACACCTTC.

The V and J genes are TRBV19 and TRBJ1-1; D is uncertain. The CDR3 is 16 residues long. The V end was cut by 1 base, the J end by 1 base, with 13 bases between. Germline CDR1 is LNHDA and CDR2 is SQIVND (reference sequence). As DNA, the CDR3 is TGTGCCAGTAGTATAGGCGTTGGGTGGGGGAACACTGAAGCTTTCTTT. It is translated as CASSIGVGWGNTEAFF.

Note on this clone: Different DNA sequences within this sample yield the same CDR3. This sequence joins TRBV6-1 and TRBJ2-7, with unresolved D. The ends were cut back, 1 base at V and 2 bases at J, with 6 bases in the middle. The germline gives CDR1 MNHNS, CDR2 SASEGT. CDR3 size: 13 residues. The chain's CDR3 is CASSEGQTYEQYF. The CDR3 bases are TGTGCCAGCAGTGAAGGGCAGACCTACGAGCAGTACTTC.

This clone has a single count. The J gene is TRBJ2-7, the V gene TRBV4-1; TRBD2 matches 7 bases. The CDR3 is 16 amino acids. V shed 2 bases and J 8 bases; nucleotides not matched to a gene: 15. The germline gives CDR1 MGHRA, CDR2 YSYEKL. This CDR3 reads CASSQNFLAAPGKQYF. The CDR3 DNA is TGCGCCAGCAGCCAAAACTTCCTAGCGGCCCCCGGGAAGCAGTACTTC.